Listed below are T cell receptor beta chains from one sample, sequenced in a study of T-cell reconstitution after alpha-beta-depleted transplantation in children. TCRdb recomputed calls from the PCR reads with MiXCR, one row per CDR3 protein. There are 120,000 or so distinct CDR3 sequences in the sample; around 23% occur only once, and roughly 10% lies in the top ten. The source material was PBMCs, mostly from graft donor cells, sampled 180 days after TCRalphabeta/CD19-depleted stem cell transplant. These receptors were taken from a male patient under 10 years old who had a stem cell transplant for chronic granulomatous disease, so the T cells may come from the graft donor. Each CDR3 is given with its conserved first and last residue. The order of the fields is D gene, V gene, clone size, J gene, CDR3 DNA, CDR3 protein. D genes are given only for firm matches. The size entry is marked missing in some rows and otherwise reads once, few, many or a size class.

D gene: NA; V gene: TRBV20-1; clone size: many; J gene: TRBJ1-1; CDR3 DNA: TGCAGTGCTAGGGGGGTTAACACTGAAGCTTTCTTT; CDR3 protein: CSARGVNTEAFF
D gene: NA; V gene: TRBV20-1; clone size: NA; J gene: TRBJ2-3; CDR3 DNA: TGCAGTGCTAGCGGGAGCTATACAGATACGCAGTATTTT; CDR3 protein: CSASGSYTDTQYF
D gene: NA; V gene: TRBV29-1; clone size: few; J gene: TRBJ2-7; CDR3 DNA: TGCAGCGCAGGGGCCCTAGCCGAGCAGTACTTC; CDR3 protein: CSAGALAEQYF
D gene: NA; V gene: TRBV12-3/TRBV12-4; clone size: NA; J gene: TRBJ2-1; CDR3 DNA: TGTGCCAGCAGTTTGGCAGGGAAGCGTGAGCAGTTCTTC; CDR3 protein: CASSLAGKREQFF
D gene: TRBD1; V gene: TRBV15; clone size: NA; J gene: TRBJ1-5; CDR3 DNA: TGTGCCACCAGCTTCGACAGGGGCAATCAGCCCCAGCATTTT; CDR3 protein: CATSFDRGNQPQHF
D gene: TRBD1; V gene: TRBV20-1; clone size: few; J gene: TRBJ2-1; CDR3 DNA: TGCAGTGCCCTGAATATCCGGGACAGGGACGGTTATGAGCAGTTCTTC; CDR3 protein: CSALNIRDRDGYEQFF
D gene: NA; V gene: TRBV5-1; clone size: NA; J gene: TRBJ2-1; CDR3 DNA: TGCGCCAGCAGCTTGGGGGGAAGCCTTAGCTCCTACAATGAGCAGTTCTTC; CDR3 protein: CASSLGGSLSSYNEQFF
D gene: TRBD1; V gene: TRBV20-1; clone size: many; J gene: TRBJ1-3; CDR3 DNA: TGCAGTGCCCGAGAGACAGGGGGAAACACCATATATTTT; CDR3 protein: CSARETGGNTIYF
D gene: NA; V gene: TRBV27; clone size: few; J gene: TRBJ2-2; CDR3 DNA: TGTGCCAGCAGTATCCTTACCGGGGAGCTGTTTTTT; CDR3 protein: CASSILTGELFF
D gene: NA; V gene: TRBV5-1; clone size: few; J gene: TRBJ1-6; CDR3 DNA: TGCGCCAGCAGCTTGGGCGGAATAAATTCACCCCTCCACTTT; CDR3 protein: CASSLGGINSPLHF
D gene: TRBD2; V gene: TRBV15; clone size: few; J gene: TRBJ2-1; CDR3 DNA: TGTGCCACCAGCAGAGATCTCCTAGCGGGGGTATACAATGAGCAGTTCTTC; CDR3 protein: CATSRDLLAGVYNEQFF
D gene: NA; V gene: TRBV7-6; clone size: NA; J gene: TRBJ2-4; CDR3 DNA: TGTGCCAGCAGCTTAGAGGCGGCCAAAAACATTCAGTACTTC; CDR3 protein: CASSLEAAKNIQYF
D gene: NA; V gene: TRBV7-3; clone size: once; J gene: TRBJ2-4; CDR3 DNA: TGTGCCAGCAGCTTTTCGGGTACCCTTCAAAACATTCAGTACTTC; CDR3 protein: CASSFSGTLQNIQYF
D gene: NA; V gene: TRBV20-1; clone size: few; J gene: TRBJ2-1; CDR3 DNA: TGCAGTGCTAGAGCCAGGGACTCCTACAATGAGCAGTTCTTC; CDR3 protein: CSARARDSYNEQFF
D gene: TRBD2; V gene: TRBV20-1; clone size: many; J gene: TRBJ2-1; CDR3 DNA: TGCAGTGCTAGAGAAGGACTAGCTAGTGAGCAGTTCTTC; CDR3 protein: CSAREGLASEQFF
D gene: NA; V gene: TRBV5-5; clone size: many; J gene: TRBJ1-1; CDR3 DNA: TGTGCCAGCAGTCACGGGATTGAAGCTTTCTTT; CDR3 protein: CASSHGIEAFF
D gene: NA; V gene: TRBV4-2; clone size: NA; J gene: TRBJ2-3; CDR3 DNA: TGTGCCAGCAGCCAAGAAGGTGGAGCTAGAGATACGCAGTATTTT; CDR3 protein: CASSQEGGARDTQYF
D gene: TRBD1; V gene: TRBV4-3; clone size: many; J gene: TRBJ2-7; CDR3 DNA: TGCGCCAGCAGCCAAGATGGGGGACAGGGGTACGAGCAGTACTTC; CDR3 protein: CASSQDGGQGYEQYF